The entry below gives a single TCR beta chain sequence along with its context. The source of the sample is a study of blood T cell repertoires in COVID-19. Repertoires were generated with immunoSEQ multiplex PCR, while TCRdb's copy carries only in-frame clones and drops some. The top ten clones hold 7.5% to 9% of a sample with hundreds of thousands of clones, roughly 89% of them seen once. Germline loops: CDR1 MNHEY, CDR2 SVGAGI. This CDR3 region has 14 residues. With 7 bases clipped from V and 8 bases from J, the junction kept 8 bases outside the gene matches. Sequencing was performed on peripheral blood. The rearrangement joins TRBV6-5 to TRBJ1-6; 7 nucleotides line up with TRBD1. The receptor was derived from a woman aged 45-65 years with COVID-19, enrolled during active disease. CDR3 bases: TGTGCCAGCACCCCGGGACAGCAACATTCACCCCTCCACTTT. This encodes CASTPGQQHSPLHF.